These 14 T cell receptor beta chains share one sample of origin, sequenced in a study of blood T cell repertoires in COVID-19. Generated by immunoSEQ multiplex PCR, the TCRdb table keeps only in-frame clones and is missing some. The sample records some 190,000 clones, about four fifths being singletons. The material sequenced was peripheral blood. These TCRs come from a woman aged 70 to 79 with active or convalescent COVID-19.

DNA for the CDR3: TGTGCCAGCAGTGAAGCCCCAGGGATAGAGACCCAGTACTTC. Its protein product is CASSEAPGIETQYF. The V call is TRBV6-1, the J call TRBJ2-5, with D possibly being TRBD1 (5 bases). The ends were cut back, 0 bases at V and 4 bases at J, with 9 bases in the middle. The germline V gene encodes CDR1 MNHNS and CDR2 SASEGT. The CDR3 contains 14 residues.

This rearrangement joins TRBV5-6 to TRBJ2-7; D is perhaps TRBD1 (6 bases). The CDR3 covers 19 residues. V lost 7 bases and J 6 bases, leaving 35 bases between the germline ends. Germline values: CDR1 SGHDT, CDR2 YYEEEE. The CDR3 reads CASHWHRRTAAHHTSEQYF. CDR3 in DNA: TGTGCCAGCCACTGGCATAGAAGGACAGCCGCCCACCATACTAGCGAGCAGTACTTC.

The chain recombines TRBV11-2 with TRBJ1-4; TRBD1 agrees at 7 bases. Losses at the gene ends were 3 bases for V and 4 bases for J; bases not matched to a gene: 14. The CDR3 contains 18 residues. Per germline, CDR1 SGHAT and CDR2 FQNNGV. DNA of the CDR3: TGTGCCAGCAGCTTTAGGACAATGCTTCAGGGGGGTAATGAAAAACTGTTTTTT. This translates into CASSFRTMLQGGNEKLFF.

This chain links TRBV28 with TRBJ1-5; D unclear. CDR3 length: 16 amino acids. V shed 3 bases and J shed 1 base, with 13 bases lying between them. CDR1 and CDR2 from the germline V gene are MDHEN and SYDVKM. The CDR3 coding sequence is TGTGCCAGCAGTTTGTGGGTTACGGGGAGCAATCAGCCCCAGCATTTT. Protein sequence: CASSLWVTGSNQPQHF.

The CDR3 sequence: CASSLGGVRGYEQYF. The DNA of the CDR3 is TGTGCCAGCAGTTTAGGCGGGGTGAGGGGCTACGAGCAGTACTTC. This chain uses TRBV28 with TRBJ2-7; D might be TRBD2 (6 bases). V lost 2 bases and J lost 3, with 14 bases in between. This CDR3 region has 15 residues. Per germline, CDR1 MDHEN and CDR2 SYDVKM.

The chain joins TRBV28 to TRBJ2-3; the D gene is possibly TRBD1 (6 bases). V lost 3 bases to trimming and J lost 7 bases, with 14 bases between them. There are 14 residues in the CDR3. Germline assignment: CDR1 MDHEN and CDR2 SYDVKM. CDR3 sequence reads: CASSFRGPGNTQYF. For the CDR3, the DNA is TGTGCCAGCAGTTTCAGGGGCCCTGGAAATACGCAGTATTTT.

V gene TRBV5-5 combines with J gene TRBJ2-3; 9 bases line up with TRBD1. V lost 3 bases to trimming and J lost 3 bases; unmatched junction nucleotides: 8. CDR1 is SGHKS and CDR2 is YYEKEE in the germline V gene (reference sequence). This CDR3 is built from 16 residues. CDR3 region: CASSYPTGGRTDTQYF. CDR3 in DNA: TGTGCCAGCAGCTATCCCACAGGGGGCCGAACAGATACGCAGTATTTT.

The CDR3 reads CSVAGTDTQYF. The CDR3 coding sequence is TGCAGCGTTGCCGGCACAGATACGCAGTATTTT. The chain is built from TRBV29-1 and TRBJ2-3; no reliable D call. The V end was cut by 4 bases, the J end by 1 base, with 3 bases between. Germline-derived CDR1 and CDR2 are SQVTM and ANQGSEA. The CDR3 contains 11 residues.

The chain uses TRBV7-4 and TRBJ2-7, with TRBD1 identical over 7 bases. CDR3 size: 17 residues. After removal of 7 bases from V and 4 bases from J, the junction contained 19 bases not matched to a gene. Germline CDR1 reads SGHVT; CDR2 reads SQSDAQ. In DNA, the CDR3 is TGTGCCAGCACTGACCCGGGACAGACCATCTGGATTTACGAGCAGTACTTC. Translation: CASTDPGQTIWIYEQYF.

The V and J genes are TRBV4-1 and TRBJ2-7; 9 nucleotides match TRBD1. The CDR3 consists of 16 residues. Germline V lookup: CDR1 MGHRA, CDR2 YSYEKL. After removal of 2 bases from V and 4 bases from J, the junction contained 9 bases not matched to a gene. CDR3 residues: CASSQSPGQGRYEQYF. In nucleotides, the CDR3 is TGCGCCAGCAGCCAATCGCCGGGACAGGGTAGGTACGAGCAGTACTTC.

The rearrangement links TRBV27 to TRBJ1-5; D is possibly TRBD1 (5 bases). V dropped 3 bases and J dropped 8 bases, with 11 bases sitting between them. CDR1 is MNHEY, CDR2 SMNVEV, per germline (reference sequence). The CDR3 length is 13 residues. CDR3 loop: CASSFQGFEPQHF. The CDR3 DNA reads TGTGCCAGCAGTTTTCAGGGATTTGAGCCCCAGCATTTT.

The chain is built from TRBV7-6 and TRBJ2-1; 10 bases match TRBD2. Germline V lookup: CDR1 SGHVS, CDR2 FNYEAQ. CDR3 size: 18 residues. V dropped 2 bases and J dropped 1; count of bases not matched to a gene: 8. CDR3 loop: CASSLLASGSVSYNEQFF. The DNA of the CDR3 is TGTGCCAGCAGCTTATTAGCTAGCGGGAGTGTATCCTACAATGAGCAGTTCTTC.

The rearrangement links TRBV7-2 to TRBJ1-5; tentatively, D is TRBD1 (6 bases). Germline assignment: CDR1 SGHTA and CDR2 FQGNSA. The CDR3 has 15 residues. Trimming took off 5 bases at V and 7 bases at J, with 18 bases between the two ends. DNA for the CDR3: TGTGCCAGCAGCGCCTTTTCAGGGGTTGCCCAGCCCCAGCATTTT. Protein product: CASSAFSGVAQPQHF.

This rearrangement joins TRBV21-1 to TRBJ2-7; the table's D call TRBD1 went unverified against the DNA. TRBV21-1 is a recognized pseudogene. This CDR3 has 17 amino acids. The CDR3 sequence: CASSKRDRQGETYEQYF. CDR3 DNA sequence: TGTGCCAGCAGCAAACGTGACCGACAGGGGGAGACCTACGAGCAGTACTTC.